The 10 T cell receptor beta chains below come from one sample, sequenced in a study of Ad26.COV2.S vaccination and SARS-CoV-2 variants. Libraries were prepared by immunoSEQ multiplex PCR; TCRdb keeps only in-frame clonotypes and omits some of them. The table records about 680,000 clones, roughly 90% of them present only once. The treatment is: 19 received Ad26.COV2.S at low or high dose, single or two shots; about 5 received placebo; per-sample allocation not given. The study sampled participants on day 63 after the first vaccine or placebo injection. Sequenced here: peripheral blood, sampled in a trial of Ad26.COV2.S vaccine versus placebo. The source is a person aged 18 to 65 who received the Ad26.COV2.S COVID-19 vaccine or a placebo.

This chain uses TRBV7-3 with TRBJ2-2; 7 bases line up with TRBD1. This CDR3 comprises 16 residues. V lost 2 bases and J lost 0; bases outside the gene matches: 3. Germline lookup yields CDR1 SGHTA and CDR2 FQGTGA. The CDR3 sequence: CASSLLGQANTGELFF. The CDR3 DNA follows: TGTGCCAGCAGCTTATTAGGACAGGCGAACACCGGGGAGCTGTTTTTT.

The chain has TRBV11-2 and TRBJ1-5; D unclear. The V and J ends lost 5 bases and 6 bases respectively, with 17 bases between them. The CDR3 length is 15 residues. Germline CDR1 SGHAT, CDR2 FQNNGV. The DNA of the CDR3 is TGTGCCAGCAGCCAAGGTCGGGAGTACAGTCAGCCCCAGCATTTT. The encoded protein is CASSQGREYSQPQHF. The full variable domain, in which reference TRBV11-2 and TRBJ1-5 provide the parts outside the CDR3, is EAGVAQSPRYKIIEKRQSVAFWCNPISGHATLYWYQQILGQGPKLLIQFQNNGVVDDSQLPKDRFSAERLKGVDSTLKIQPAKLEDSAVYLCASSQGREYSQPQHFGDGTRLSIL.

The rearrangement joins TRBV18 to TRBJ1-6, with D perhaps matching TRBD1 (6 bases). V lost 4 bases to trimming and J lost 7 bases, with 17 bases between them. Germline V gives CDR1 KGHSH, CDR2 LQKENI. The CDR3 contains 16 residues. The CDR3 loop is CASSLSGTGTNSPLHF. CDR3 in DNA: TGTGCCAGCTCACTCAGTGGCACAGGGACGAATTCACCCCTCCACTTT. The whole variable domain, remainder taken from reference TRBV18 and TRBJ1-6, is NAGVMQNPRHLVRRRGQEARLRCSPMKGHSHVYWYRQLPEEGLKFMVYLQKENIIDESGMPKERFSAEFPKEGPSILRIQQVVRGDSAAYFCASSLSGTGTNSPLHFGNGTRLTVT.

The CDR3 coding sequence is TGTGCCAGCAGTTCACTAGCTAGCACAGATACGCAGTATTTT. Translation gives CASSSLASTDTQYF. The rearrangement links TRBV2 to TRBJ2-3; D is possibly TRBD2 (6 bases). V gave up 5 bases and J gave up 0 bases, with 9 bases separating them. Germline CDR1 reads SNHLY; CDR2 reads FYNNEI. The CDR3 length is 14 residues.

The rearrangement joins TRBV6-2 or TRBV6-3 to TRBJ2-7, with TRBD1 identical over 10 bases. Per the germline V gene, CDR1 is MNHEY and CDR2 is SVGEGT. Trimming took 2 bases from V and 5 from J; bases not matched to a gene: 6. The CDR3 has 15 residues. The CDR3 region is CASSYPGTGVDEQYF. The CDR3 DNA sequence: TGTGCCAGCAGTTACCCTGGGACAGGGGTCGACGAGCAGTACTTC.

The chain is built from TRBV6-5 and TRBJ2-7, with D possibly being TRBD1 (5 bases). The V end was cut by 6 bases, the J end by 0 bases, with 12 bases between. CDR1 is MNHEY, CDR2 SVGAGI, per germline. The CDR3 runs 14 residues. DNA for the CDR3: TGTGCCAGCAGGACAGTAGTAGTCTCCTACGAGCAGTACTTC. It specifies CASRTVVVSYEQYF.

For the CDR3, the DNA is TGCAGTGCTGACTCCGTTGATGAAGCTTTCTTT. This translates into CSADSVDEAFF. The chain recombines TRBV20-1 with TRBJ1-1; D remains unclear. The CDR3 has 11 residues. V was trimmed by 5 bases and J by 7 bases, leaving 11 bases between them. Per the germline V gene, CDR1 is DFQATT and CDR2 is SNEGSKA (reference sequence).

The chain links TRBV11-2 to TRBJ2-7; TRBD1 might be the D (6 bases). The length of the CDR3 is 16 residues. The V end was cut by 2 bases, the J end by 1 base, with 15 bases between. Germline assignment: CDR1 SGHAT and CDR2 FQNNGV. CDR3 amino acids: CASSLQGSLWSYEQYF. Here the CDR3 DNA reads TGTGCCAGCAGCTTACAGGGGTCCCTGTGGTCCTACGAGCAGTACTTC.

This chain connects TRBV10-2 to TRBJ2-3; 9 bases are a match to TRBD2. The germline gives CDR1 WSHSY, CDR2 SAAADI. This CDR3 is built from 16 residues. V lost 2 bases, J lost 4 bases, and 7 bases stayed unmatched. The CDR3 nucleotides read TGCGCCAGCAGTGAGGGTAGTAGCGGGAGACCAGATACGCAGTATTTT. It specifies CASSEGSSGRPDTQYF.

This rearrangement joins TRBV29-1 to TRBJ2-7; 8 bases fit TRBD2. This CDR3 region has 15 residues. V gave up 7 bases and J gave up 3 bases; unmatched junction bases: 14. CDR1 is SQVTM and CDR2 is ANQGSEA in the germline V gene. CDR3 protein: CSGSGLAGRIYEQYF. The CDR3 DNA sequence: TGCAGCGGATCCGGATTAGCGGGAAGGATCTACGAGCAGTACTTC.